These 3 T cell receptor beta chains came from one sample sequenced in a study of T cells after yellow fever vaccination (dated by TCRdb to about 2019). Libraries were constructed by 5' RACE. Sequencer: Illumina HiSeq 2500. TCRdb trimmed public reads at Q25 via fastp, called clones via MiXCR and kept in-frame beta chains. Entries that share a CDR3 protein sequence are merged under the most common genes and DNA. This sample has about 350,000 distinct CDR3 sequences in its table, and around 8.1% of those were observed once. The ten largest clones take up 15% to 20% of the sample. This sample's treatment or condition label indicates: live attenuated yellow fever vaccine strain. The specimen comprised PBMCs, sampled roughly 45 days after the first yellow fever vaccination. The receptors come from a man between 18 and 35 years old who received the YFV17D yellow fever vaccine.

V and J are TRBV20-1 and TRBJ2-7; 7 bases are a match to TRBD2. With 2 bases clipped from V and 6 bases from J, the junction kept 10 bases outside the gene matches. Germline CDR1 reads DFQATT; CDR2 reads SNEGSKA (reference sequence). This CDR3 spans 14 amino acids. The CDR3 region has the DNA TGCAGTGCTAGAAAAGGACTAGGTTCTGGCGAGCAGTACGTC. Its protein is CSARKGLGSGEQYV.

This clonotype came up many times. V usage is TRBV20-1 and J usage is TRBJ2-2; 10 bases align to TRBD1. This CDR3 contains 15 residues. Per the germline V gene, CDR1 is DFQATT and CDR2 is SNEGSKA (reference sequence). Trimming removed 3 bases from V and 4 bases from J; junction bases left unmatched: 5. CDR3 amino acids: CSARGGTGATGELFF. Here the CDR3 DNA reads TGCAGTGCTAGGGGGGGGACAGGGGCCACCGGGGAGCTGTTTTTT.

Many counts were recorded for this clonotype. This sequence joins TRBV6-2 or TRBV6-3 and TRBJ1-2; TRBD1 is a possible D gene (5 bases). This CDR3 has 14 residues. The V and J ends lost 2 bases and 4 bases respectively, with 11 bases between them. Germline CDR1 reads MNHEY; CDR2 reads SVGEGT. The CDR3 spells CASSYPRDFYGYTF. The CDR3 nucleotides are TGTGCCAGCAGTTACCCCAGGGACTTCTATGGCTACACCTTC.